The rows below give T cell receptor beta chains drawn from one sample of a study of CD8+CD57+ T cells in acquired aplastic anemia. From the reads, TCRdb called clonotypes with MiXCR, one entry per CDR3 protein. The sample carries 200,000 or so distinct CDR3 sequences, roughly 50% recorded once. Material: sorted CD4+, CD8+, or CD8+CD57+ T cells (not recorded which) from PBMCs. These receptors were collected from a human donor with aplastic anemia. The CDR3 runs from the conserved cysteine through the conserved F or W. D genes are given only for firm matches. Clone size appears in some rows only: once, few, many, or a class for an expanded clone.

abundance	j_gene	v_gene	d_gene	CDR3aa	CDR3nt
NA	TRBJ2-1	TRBV20-1	TRBD2	CSAAGLAGGRGEQFF	TGCAGTGCTGCGGGACTAGCGGGGGGCCGAGGTGAGCAGTTCTTC
NA	TRBJ1-2	TRBV20-1	NA	CSATYPRAGNTF	TGCAGTGCAACCTATCCCCGAGCTGGAAACACCTTC
NA	TRBJ2-1	TRBV7-3	NA	CASSSSSSSYNEQFF	TGTGCCAGCAGCTCGAGTTCCAGCTCCTACAATGAGCAGTTCTTC
many	TRBJ1-1	TRBV19	NA	CASSISGNTEAFF	TGTGCCAGTAGTATATCGGGGAACACTGAAGCTTTCTTT
NA	TRBJ2-2	TRBV25-1	NA	CASTSDREVVGGELFF	TGTGCCAGCACCTCCGACAGGGAGGTTGTCGGCGGGGAGCTGTTTTTT
many	TRBJ1-3	TRBV2	NA	CASSSDISGNTIYF	TGTGCCAGCAGTTCTGACATCTCTGGAAACACCATATATTTT
NA	TRBJ2-2	TRBV29-1	TRBD2	CSVVLAGTGELFF	TGCAGCGTAGTACTAGCGGGGACCGGGGAGCTGTTTTTT
NA	TRBJ1-5	TRBV20-1	TRBD1	CSARDSLGGTGANQPQHF	TGCAGTGCTAGAGACTCTTTAGGGGGGACAGGGGCGAATCAGCCCCAGCATTTT
NA	TRBJ1-2	TRBV24-1	NA	CATSAGGNYGYTF	TGTGCCACCAGTGCGGGTGGGAACTATGGCTACACCTTC
NA	TRBJ2-7	TRBV5-1	NA	CASSSEGTYEQYF	TGCGCCAGCAGCTCCGAGGGAACCTACGAGCAGTACTTC
many	TRBJ2-7	TRBV30	NA	CAYHRLDRGEQYF	TGTGCCTACCACCGACTAGATAGGGGCGAGCAGTACTTC
many	TRBJ2-3	TRBV20-1	NA	CSARDRGDTQYF	TGCAGTGCTAGAGATAGAGGCGATACGCAGTATTTT
once	TRBJ2-2	TRBV9	NA	CASSVEQPRSGGELFF	TGTGCCAGCAGCGTAGAACAGCCTCGATCGGGCGGGGAGCTGTTTTTT
NA	TRBJ1-4	TRBV10-3	TRBD1	CASSDPRQGGGLSENLFF	TGTGCCAGCAGTGACCCTCGACAGGGAGGAGGCTTGAGCGAAAACCTGTTTTTT
few	TRBJ1-2	TRBV20-1	NA	CSARDGLYGYTF	TGCAGTGCTAGAGACGGACTCTATGGCTACACCTTC
many	TRBJ1-1	TRBV5-6	NA	CASSLWKNTEAFF	TGTGCCAGCAGCTTGTGGAAGAACACTGAAGCTTTCTTT
few	TRBJ2-5	TRBV7-2	TRBD2	CASSEGLAFGTQYF	TGTGCCAGCAGCGAAGGACTAGCATTCGGGACCCAGTACTTC
NA	TRBJ1-1	TRBV10-3	NA	CAISESSRLNTEAFF	TGTGCCATCAGTGAGTCGAGCAGGTTGAACACTGAAGCTTTCTTT
NA	TRBJ1-4	TRBV18	NA	CASSPRPAKDGEKLFF	TGTGCCAGCTCACCCCGCCCGGCAAAGGACGGTGAAAAACTGTTTTTT
few	TRBJ1-1	TRBV2	TRBD1	CATWTGFNTEAFF	TGTGCCACATGGACAGGCTTTAACACTGAAGCTTTCTTT
many	TRBJ1-1	TRBV10-2	NA	CASSDLYDTEAFF	TGCGCCAGCAGTGATCTTTATGACACTGAAGCTTTCTTT
many	TRBJ1-4	TRBV5-1	NA	CASSLEAGDGNEKLFF	TGCGCCAGCAGCTTGGAGGCAGGGGACGGTAATGAAAAACTGTTTTTT
NA	TRBJ2-5	TRBV30	NA	CAWSVPPEGGAGETQYF	TGTGCCTGGAGCGTACCCCCGGAGGGGGGGGCGGGGGAGACCCAGTACTTC
NA	TRBJ1-1	TRBV11-3	TRBD1	CASSLGYRGGSTEAFF	TGTGCCAGCAGCTTAGGCTACAGGGGCGGGAGCACTGAAGCTTTCTTT
NA	TRBJ1-2	TRBV10-3	NA	CAISEPPAGNNYGYTF	TGTGCCATCAGTGAGCCTCCGGCAGGAAACAACTACGGCTACACCTTC
many	TRBJ2-3	TRBV12-5	TRBD2	CASGLSGGGDTQYF	TGTGCTAGTGGTTTGTCTGGGGGAGGGGATACGCAGTATTTT